This TCR beta chain was recorded in a study of T cells in Graves' hyperthyroidism and ophthalmopathy. The CDR3 regions of TCR beta were amplified from RNA transcripts. In the first-round RT-PCR of the TCR CDR3, the HTBI primer set was used. One entry per CDR3 protein results from TCRdb running MiXCR on the multiplex PCR reads. The data hold 300,000 to 450,000 distinct CDR3 sequences, with more than 12% observed a single time. Uncontrolled infections, other autoimmune diseases, pregnancy or lactation led to exclusion of patients. The CDR3 spans 17 residues. CDR1 is LGHDT, CDR2 YNNKEL, per germline (reference sequence). Trimming removed 1 base from V and 1 base from J, with 15 bases in between. The table lists this clonotype with a few counts.

J is TRBJ2-3 and V is TRBV3-1; D call uncertain. This clonotype was obtained from a woman aged 30 to 39 with Graves' ophthalmopathy. The sample was blood. This CDR3 is CASSQVPQIDGTDTQYF. The CDR3 DNA reads as TGTGCCAGCAGCCAAGTCCCCCAAATCGATGGCACAGATACGCAGTATTTT.